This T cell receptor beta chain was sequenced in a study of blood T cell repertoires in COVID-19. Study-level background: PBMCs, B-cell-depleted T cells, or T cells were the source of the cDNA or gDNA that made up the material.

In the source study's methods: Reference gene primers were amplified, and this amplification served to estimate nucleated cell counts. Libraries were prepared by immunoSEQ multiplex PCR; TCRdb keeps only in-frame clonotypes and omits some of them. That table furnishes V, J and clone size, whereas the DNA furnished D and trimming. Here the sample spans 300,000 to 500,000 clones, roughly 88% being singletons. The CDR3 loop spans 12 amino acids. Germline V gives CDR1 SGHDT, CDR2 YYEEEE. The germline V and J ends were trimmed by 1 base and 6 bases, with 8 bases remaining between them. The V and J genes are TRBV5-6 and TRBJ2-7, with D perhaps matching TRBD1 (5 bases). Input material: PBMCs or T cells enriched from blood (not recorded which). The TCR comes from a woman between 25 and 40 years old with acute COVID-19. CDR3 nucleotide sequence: TGTGCCAGCAGCTTGCCCCAGGGCGAGCAGTACTTC. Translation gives CASSLPQGEQYF.